The T cell receptor (beta chain) under discussion was sequenced for a study of CD8 T cells in Susac syndrome. Trimming cost V 4 bases and J 7 bases, with 21 bases left between them. The CDR3 spans 16 residues. Germline loops: CDR1 SGHDT, CDR2 YYEEEE. RNA totalling about 0.45 to 1 ug underwent reverse transcription with random hexamers. TCRdb independently ran MiXCR on the immunoSEQ multiplex PCR reads; one entry per CDR3 protein. The table includes fewer than 150,000 distinct CDR3 sequences, more than 85% detected once. TEMRA cells underwent FACS enrichment and CD8+ and CD4+ T cells underwent negative isolation.

The chain recombines TRBV5-6 with TRBJ1-5, with D perhaps matching TRBD1 (6 bases). The receptor comes from a human donor with multiple sclerosis. Sequencing used CD4+ T cells from PBMCs. This chain's CDR3 is CASSPFRGGPEQPQHF. DNA for the CDR3: TGTGCCAGCAGCCCATTCCGGGGGGGGCCGGAACAGCCCCAGCATTTT.